Described below is a single T cell receptor (beta chain) sequence and its context. This clonotype has a count of ten or more. Its cognate antigen has yet to be identified. Within one base of it there is no much larger clone, and no base qualities were kept. Synthesis of TCR cDNA relied on 5'RACE template switching, a step that introduced a universal primer site along with unique molecular identifiers. Priming for cDNA synthesis came from both the TCR alpha and TCR beta constant segments. Two PCR steps were used to amplify libraries, with sample barcodes and sequencing adapters being added in the second step. Sequencing of the libraries was done on either Illumina HiSeq 2500 (2x100 bp) or NovaSeq (2x150 bp). The study's own analysis went as follows. Demultiplexing of reads and collapsing into UMI consensus sequences were performed with MIGEC, and V(D)J alignment was carried out with MiXCR. Using edgeR on replicate PBMC samples, clonotypes were called vaccine-responding if FDR was below 0.01 and the log2 fold change was above 5 up to day 15. Bulk clonotypes were assigned CD4 or CD8 identity according to which sequenced CD4 or CD8 repertoire held them at higher abundance. TCRdb itself trimmed the public reads at Q25 with fastp, ran MiXCR and retained productive beta chains. Each entry merges the rows of one CDR3 protein and shows their most common DNA and genes. These V and J calls rely on TCRdb rather than the paper's analysis. The sample data list 140,000 to 150,000 distinct CDR3 sequences, and 5% to 7.5% of these were observed just once. Together, the top ten hold approximately 0.59% of the sample.

This specimen comes from a study of T cells after yellow fever vaccination (dated by TCRdb to the late 2010s). About the investigation overall: The SMART-Seq v4 Ultra Low Input RNA kit was used to prepare libraries from fractions with low cell numbers. Bulk TCR alpha and beta repertoires were sequenced longitudinally to track T-cell clones before and after primary and booster YFV17D yellow fever vaccination. Two healthy male donors, one aged 18 to 29 and one aged 30 to 39 years, made up the cohort. Blood samples were taken at several timepoints before and after primary and secondary immunization, and bulk PBMC replicates and cell subsets were isolated. The research as a whole found: Because abundant contaminating clonotypes from the bulk population could be contained in FACS-sorted repertoires, computational filtering was required. The secondary T-cell response was weaker than the primary response but faster, peaking on day 5 instead of day 15. After the booster, most clones that had expanded after primary vaccination were detected again (around 96% of CD4 and more than 80% of CD8), suggesting broad maintenance of memory. The study included only a couple of donors, which limits how far the findings can be generalized. A small fraction of clonotypes appeared in both the CD4 and CD8 compartments, likely as a result of convergent recombination.

The CDR3 sequence holds 15 residues, the cysteine and phenylalanine included. Just the 45-base CDR3 DNA is kept, in frame starting at base 1. Trimming removed 4 bases from V and 3 bases from J, leaving 13 bases between the germline ends. Taken from the germline V gene (reference sequence), the CDR1 and CDR2 loops are SGHKS and YYEKEE. The sample's treatment or condition, from its label and the paper: live attenuated yellow fever vaccine strain. A standard Ficoll-Paque protocol was used to isolate PBMCs from peripheral blood. Dynabeads CD4 and CD8 positive selection kits were used to isolate the CD4 and CD8 T-cell fractions. TriZol was used to extract RNA from bulk PBMCs, CD4 and CD8 fractions, and dextramer-positive and dextramer-negative fractions.

The TCR was taken from a man aged 30 to 39 who received the YFV17D yellow fever vaccine. The chain employs TRBV5-5 and TRBJ1-4; TRBD1 is a possible D gene, resting on 6 matching bases. The sequences come from CD4+ T cells sorted from PBMCs, collected 10 days after the yellow fever booster vaccination. The CDR3 reads CASSRGQSSNEKLFF. The nucleotide sequence reads as follows: TGTGCCAGCAGCAGAGGACAGTCCTCTAATGAAAAACTGTTTTTT.